This T cell receptor beta chain was sequenced during a study of T-cell reconstitution after alpha-beta-depleted transplantation in children. In its sample, this clonotype was seen a few times. Trimming removed 0 bases from V and 3 bases from J; junction bases left unmatched: 5. Germline assignment: CDR1 MNHEY and CDR2 SVGAGI. The CDR3 is 16 amino acids. Construction of the TCRbeta library involved unique molecular identifiers. TCRdb redid the calling of the PCR reads with MiXCR, one entry per CDR3 protein. The sample has about 610,000 distinct CDR3 sequences; about 11% are singletons. This chain joins TRBV6-5 and TRBJ2-7; TRBD2 aligns across 10 bases. The sequencing here drew on PBMCs from the stem cell graft donor, taken from the stem cell graft. The sequence was collected from a human donor who donated a stem cell graft to a child with acute myeloid leukemia. The CDR3 coding sequence is TGTGCCAGCAGTTACTCGAACCTAGCGGGAGACTACGAGCAGTACTTC. Amino acids: CASSYSNLAGDYEQYF.